This T cell receptor beta chain originates from a study of identical twins. Notes on the study in general: Beta out-of-frame sequences showed weaker excess sharing between twins. Out-of-frame alpha sequences shared by twins showed excess low generation probability. Within monozygotic twins, out-of-frame TCR alpha sharing was underestimated by the models.

Germline CDR1 reads SGHTA; CDR2 reads FQGNSA. The CDR3 covers 14 residues. With V trimmed by 4 bases and J by 7 bases, 5 bases remained unmatched. With regard to this clonotype: Antigen specificity is unknown.

TCRdb reprocessed the 5' RACE reads with MiXCR, giving one entry per CDR3 protein. The table has 420,000 or so distinct CDR3 sequences, 15% to 20% seen once. The chain joins TRBV7-2 to TRBJ2-1, with 9 bases that match TRBD1. The sequence derives from a man in his fifties or sixties in good health. The specimen sequenced was naive T cells sorted from blood. The CDR3 bases are TGTGCCAGCAGCTCGGACAGGGGTGGGAATGAGCAGTTCTTC. This translates into CASSSDRGGNEQFF.